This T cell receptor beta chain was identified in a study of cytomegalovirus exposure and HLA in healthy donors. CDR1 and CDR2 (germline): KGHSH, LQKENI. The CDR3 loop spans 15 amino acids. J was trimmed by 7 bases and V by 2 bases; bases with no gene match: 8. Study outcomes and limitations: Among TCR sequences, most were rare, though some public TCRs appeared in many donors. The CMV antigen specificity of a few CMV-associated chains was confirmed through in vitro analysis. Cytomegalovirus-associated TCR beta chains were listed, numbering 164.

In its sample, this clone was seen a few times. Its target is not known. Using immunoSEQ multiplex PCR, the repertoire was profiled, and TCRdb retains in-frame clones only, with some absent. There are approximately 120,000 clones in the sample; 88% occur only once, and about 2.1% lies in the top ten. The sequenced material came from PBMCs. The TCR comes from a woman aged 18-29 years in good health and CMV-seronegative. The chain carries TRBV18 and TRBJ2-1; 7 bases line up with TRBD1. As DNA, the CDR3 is TGTGCCAGCTCACCAGACAGGGTAATGCATAATGAGCAGTTCTTC. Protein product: CASSPDRVMHNEQFF.